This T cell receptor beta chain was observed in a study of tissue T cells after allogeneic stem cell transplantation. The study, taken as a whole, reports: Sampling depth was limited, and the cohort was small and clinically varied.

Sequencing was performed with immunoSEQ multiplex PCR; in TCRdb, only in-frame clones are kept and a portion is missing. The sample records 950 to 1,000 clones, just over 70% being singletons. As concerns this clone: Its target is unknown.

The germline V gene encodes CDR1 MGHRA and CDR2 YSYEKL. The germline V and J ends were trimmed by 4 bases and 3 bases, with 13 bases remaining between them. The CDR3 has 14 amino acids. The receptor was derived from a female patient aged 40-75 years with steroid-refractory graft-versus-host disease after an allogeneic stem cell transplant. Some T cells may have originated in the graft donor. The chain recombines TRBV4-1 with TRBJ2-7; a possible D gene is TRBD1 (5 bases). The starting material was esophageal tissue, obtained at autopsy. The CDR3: CASSRQKGIYEQYF. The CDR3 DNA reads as TGCGCCAGCAGCCGACAGAAGGGAATCTACGAGCAGTACTTC.